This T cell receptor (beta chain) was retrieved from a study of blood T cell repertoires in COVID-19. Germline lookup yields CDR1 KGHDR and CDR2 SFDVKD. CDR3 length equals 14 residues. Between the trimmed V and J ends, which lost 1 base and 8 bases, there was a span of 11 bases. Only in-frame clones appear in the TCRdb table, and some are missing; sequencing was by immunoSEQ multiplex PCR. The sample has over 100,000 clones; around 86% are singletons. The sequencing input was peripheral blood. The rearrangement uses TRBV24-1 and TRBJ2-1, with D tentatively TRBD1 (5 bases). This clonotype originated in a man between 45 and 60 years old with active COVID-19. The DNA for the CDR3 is TGTGCCACCAGTGATTTACCCACAGGTTATGAGCAGTTCTTC. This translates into CATSDLPTGYEQFF.